The present T cell receptor beta chain was sequenced within a study of blood T cells in healthy people across ages. Overall study findings and caveats: A roughly linear age-dependent decrease characterized TCR beta diversity per million T cells.

CDR1 LGHDT and CDR2 YNNKEL come from the germline V gene (reference sequence). This CDR3 has 19 residues. Unmatched junction bases numbered 16, after V lost 4 bases and J lost 7 bases. This clonotype was seen just once. What it binds is unknown. Together with a sample-barcoded 5' primer, a J-beta primer mix was included in a second PCR lasting roughly 6 to 12 cycles. In TCRdb, the 5' RACE reads were re-called with MiXCR into one record per CDR3 protein. This sample has roughly 730,000 distinct CDR3 sequences, with 56% found just once. Sequenced sample: blood. This receptor was obtained from a man aged 40-49 years in good health. The genes are TRBV3-1 and TRBJ2-1, with 13 nucleotides matching TRBD2. For the CDR3, the DNA is TGTGCCAGCAGCCCGCCTACTAGCGGGGGGGCCCGGGGAGGGAATGAGCAGTTCTTC. The encoded protein is CASSPPTSGGARGGNEQFF.